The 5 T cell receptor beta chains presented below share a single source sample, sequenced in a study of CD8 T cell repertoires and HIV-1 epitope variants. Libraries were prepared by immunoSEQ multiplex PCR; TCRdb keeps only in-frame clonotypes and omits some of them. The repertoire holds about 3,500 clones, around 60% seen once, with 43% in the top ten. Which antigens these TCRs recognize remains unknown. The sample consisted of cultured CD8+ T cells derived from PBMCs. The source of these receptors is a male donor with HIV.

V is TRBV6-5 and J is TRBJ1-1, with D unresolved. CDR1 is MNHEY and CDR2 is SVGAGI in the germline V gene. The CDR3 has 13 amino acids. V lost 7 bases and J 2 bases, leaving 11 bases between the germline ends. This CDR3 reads CASNRGTNTEAFF. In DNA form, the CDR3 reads TGTGCCAGCAATCGGGGTACTAACACTGAAGCTTTCTTT.

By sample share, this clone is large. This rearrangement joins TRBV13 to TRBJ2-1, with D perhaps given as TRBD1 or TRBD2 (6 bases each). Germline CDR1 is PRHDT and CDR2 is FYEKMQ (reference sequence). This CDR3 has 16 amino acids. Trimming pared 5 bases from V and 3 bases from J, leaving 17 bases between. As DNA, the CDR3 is TGTGCCAGCAGCCCCCTCTCTGGGGGGCTCTACAATGAGCAGTTCTTC. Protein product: CASSPLSGGLYNEQFF.

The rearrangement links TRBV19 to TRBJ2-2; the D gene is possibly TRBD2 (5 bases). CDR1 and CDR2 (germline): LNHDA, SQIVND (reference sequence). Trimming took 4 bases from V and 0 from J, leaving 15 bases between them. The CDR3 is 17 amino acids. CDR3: CASSNWIQTTNTGELFF. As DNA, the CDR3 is TGTGCCAGTAGTAACTGGATTCAGACTACGAACACCGGGGAGCTGTTTTTT.

The CDR3 reads CASSQDPGTVLTDTQYF. CDR3 sequence (DNA): TGTGCCAGCAGCCAAGATCCCGGGACGGTACTCACAGATACGCAGTATTTT. The chain employs TRBV4-2 and TRBJ2-3; D possibly uses TRBD1 or TRBD2 (5 bases each). Deletions cut 0 bases from V and 2 bases from J, with 15 bases between. Germline V gene sequence: CDR1 LGHNA, CDR2 YNFKEQ. This CDR3 contains 17 residues.

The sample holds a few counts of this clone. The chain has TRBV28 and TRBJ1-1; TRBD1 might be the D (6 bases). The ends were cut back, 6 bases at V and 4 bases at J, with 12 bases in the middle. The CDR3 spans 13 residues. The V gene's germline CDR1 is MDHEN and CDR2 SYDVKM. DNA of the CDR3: TGTGCCAGCAGGACAGGAGAGGTCACTGAAGCTTTCTTT. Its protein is CASRTGEVTEAFF.